The clone carrying this T cell receptor beta chain was counted between two and nine times. This record belongs to a study of T cells in Graves' hyperthyroidism and ophthalmopathy. Study as a whole: Peripheral blood samples were taken at initial diagnosis, prior to any treatment.

The PBMCs were taken from around 10 ml of fresh peripheral blood. Germline assignment: CDR1 MDHEN and CDR2 SYDVKM. This CDR3 has 16 residues. V was shortened by 8 bases and J by 0 bases, with 17 bases between the two germline ends. From RNA transcripts, TCR beta CDR3 regions were amplified. HTBI primers were used for first-round RT-PCR of the TCR CDR3. Using its own MiXCR run on the multiplex PCR reads, TCRdb lists one record per CDR3 protein. This sample has a few hundred thousand distinct CDR3 sequences, with roughly 15% found just once. Sequencing input: blood. The genes are TRBV28 and TRBJ1-3, with TRBD1 as a possible D gene (6 bases). The receptor comes from a woman aged 25 to 39 with Graves' ophthalmopathy. CDR3 nucleotide sequence: TGTGCCAGCGCAACAAGGGGGGCCCACTCTGGAAACACCATATATTTT. As protein: CASATRGAHSGNTIYF.